These 14 T cell receptor beta chains originate from one sample sequenced in a study of blood T cells in healthy people across ages. Alongside a J-beta primer mix, a sample-barcoded 5' primer served in a second PCR lasting roughly 7 to 11 cycles. TCRdb redid the calling of the 5' RACE reads with MiXCR, one entry per CDR3 protein. This repertoire shows 1,500,000 or so distinct CDR3 sequences, approximately 59% found once; its top ten account for about 6.3%. The specimen was blood. All receptors derive from a man younger than 30 in good health.

The chain employs TRBV6-5 and TRBJ1-5; no reliable D call. CDR3 size: 13 residues. Germline V gene data show CDR1 as MNHEY and CDR2 as SVGAGI. Trimming pared 4 bases from V and 9 bases from J, leaving 13 bases between. The DNA of the CDR3 is TGTGCCAGCAGTTCCGGACCCCCGCGGCCCCAGCATTTT. Translated, it gives CASSSGPPRPQHF.

This chain uses TRBV7-2 with TRBJ2-2; 7 bases map to TRBD1. V lost 6 bases to trimming and J lost 5 bases; unmatched junction nucleotides: 9. The CDR3 runs to 15 residues. Germline V gene data show CDR1 as SGHTA and CDR2 as FQGNSA. CDR3 amino acids: CASSKTGTVTGELFF. The CDR3 nucleotides are TGTGCCAGCAGTAAAACCGGGACAGTGACCGGGGAGCTGTTTTTT.

This rearrangement joins TRBV5-1 to TRBJ2-3, with 8 bases matching TRBD2. The germline CDR1 and CDR2 sequences are SGHRS and YFSETQ. V trimming: 4 bases; J trimming: 0 bases; junction bases outside the gene matches: 7. The length of the CDR3 is 16 residues. The CDR3 DNA reads TGCGCCAGCAGCCGCCTTAGCGGGACTAGCACAGATACGCAGTATTTT. Its translation: CASSRLSGTSTDTQYF.

About this clonotype itself: This likely comes from a read error, as the CDR3 has no conserved phenylalanine or tryptophan at its end. The gene calls are TRBV29-1 and TRBJ2-7; D is unresolved. Germline values: CDR1 SQVTM, CDR2 ANQGSEA. CDR3 length: 12 residues. V lost 8 bases and J 1 base, leaving 12 bases between the germline ends. CDR3 amino acids: CSFRTDSYEQYL. In nucleotides, the CDR3 is TGCAGCTTCAGGACGGATTCCTACGAGCAGTACTTA.

The chain links TRBV4-1 to TRBJ2-1, with 8 nucleotides matching TRBD1. CDR1 and CDR2 from the germline V gene are MGHRA and YSYEKL. J gave up 6 bases and V 1 base, and 8 bases lay outside the gene matches. CDR3 size: 16 residues. This CDR3 reads CASSQVQGQACNEQFF. The CDR3 bases are TGCGCCAGCAGCCAAGTACAGGGACAGGCCTGCAATGAGCAGTTCTTC.

This chain connects TRBV11-2 to TRBJ2-1, with no clear D. The CDR3 loop spans 13 amino acids. V was pared by 5 bases and J by 3 bases, with 8 bases between. CDR1 and CDR2 (germline): SGHAT, FQNNGV. CDR3 coding DNA: TGTGCCAGCAGCGTGGCAGTCTACAATGAGCAGTTCTTC. This codes for CASSVAVYNEQFF.

This chain links TRBV29-1 with TRBJ2-1; D perhaps matches TRBD2 (6 bases). CDR1 is SQVTM, CDR2 ANQGSEA, per germline. This CDR3 is built from 13 residues. Between the trimmed V and J ends, which lost 4 bases and 13 bases, there was a span of 20 bases. The CDR3 nucleotides are TGCAGCGTTGCCTCAAGGGGAGGAGAGACCCAGTTCTTC. This codes for CSVASRGGETQFF.

The chain employs TRBV12-3 or TRBV12-4 and TRBJ2-3; weak D call: TRBD2 (7 bases). The ends were cut back, 4 bases at V and 9 bases at J, with 11 bases in the middle. The CDR3 contains 12 residues. CDR3 in amino acids: CASSSEGGTQYF. CDR3 bases: TGTGCCAGCAGTTCTGAGGGGGGGACGCAGTATTTT.

Concerning this clonotype: The junction differs from germline at one of its ends, possibly a read error. CDR3 amino acids: CASSLTRTGYGETQYF. In DNA form, the CDR3 reads TGTGCTAGCAGCTTAACCCGGACAGGGTATGGGGAGACCCAGTACTTC. The chain has TRBV7-7 and TRBJ2-7, with 8 bases matching TRBD1. TRBJ2-5 matches the DNA end more closely, so the J call is doubtful. The CDR3 extends over 16 amino acids. The germline gives CDR1 SSHAT, CDR2 FNYEAQ (reference sequence).

V usage is TRBV5-1 and J usage is TRBJ1-2; the D is unclear. This CDR3 contains 15 residues. With 0 bases removed from V and 4 bases from J, the gap between germline ends came to 13 bases. The germline V gene encodes CDR1 SGHRS and CDR2 YFSETQ. DNA of the CDR3: TGCGCCAGCAGCTTGGCCCTGGGTGACCCCTATGGCTACACCTTC. The encoded protein is CASSLALGDPYGYTF.

The rearrangement links TRBV18 to TRBJ1-6, with D tentatively TRBD1 (5 bases). V was clipped by 1 base and J by 7 bases, with 11 bases between them. This CDR3 spans 15 amino acids. CDR1 is KGHSH, CDR2 LQKENI, per germline. The CDR3 nucleotides are TGTGCCAGCTCACCACTTGGACGGACAAATTCACCCCTCCACTTT. Its translation: CASSPLGRTNSPLHF.

The CDR3 loop reads CASSQGEPDRTYEQYF. CDR3 nucleotides: TGTGCCAGCAGCCAAGGGGAGCCGGACAGGACCTACGAGCAGTACTTC. The V call is TRBV4-2, the J call TRBJ2-7; 7 nucleotides line up with TRBD1. Looked up from germline, CDR1 is LGHNA and CDR2 is YNFKEQ. The V segment lost 1 base and the J segment 2 bases; nucleotides outside the gene matches: 8. This CDR3 is built from 16 residues.

The chain recombines TRBV7-9 with TRBJ2-4; TRBD1 agrees at 7 bases. Near its end, the DNA agrees better with TRBJ2-7, so the J call may be wrong. Germline V lookup: CDR1 SEHNR, CDR2 FQNEAQ (reference sequence). The CDR3 extends over 15 amino acids. The CDR3 loop is CASSQPLGTVYEQYF. CDR3 nucleotides: TGTGCCAGCAGCCAACCACTGGGGACAGTCTACGAGCAGTACTTC.

This clonotype appeared once. V is TRBV20-1 and J is TRBJ1-2; 10 bases line up with TRBD1. The length of the CDR3 is 13 residues. CDR1 and CDR2 from the germline V gene are DFQATT and SNEGSKA (reference sequence). V was clipped by 4 bases and J by 7 bases; unmatched bases: 6. The CDR3 region has the DNA TGCAGTGCTACAGACAGGACAGGGGGTGGCTACACCTTC. Amino acid sequence: CSATDRTGGGYTF.